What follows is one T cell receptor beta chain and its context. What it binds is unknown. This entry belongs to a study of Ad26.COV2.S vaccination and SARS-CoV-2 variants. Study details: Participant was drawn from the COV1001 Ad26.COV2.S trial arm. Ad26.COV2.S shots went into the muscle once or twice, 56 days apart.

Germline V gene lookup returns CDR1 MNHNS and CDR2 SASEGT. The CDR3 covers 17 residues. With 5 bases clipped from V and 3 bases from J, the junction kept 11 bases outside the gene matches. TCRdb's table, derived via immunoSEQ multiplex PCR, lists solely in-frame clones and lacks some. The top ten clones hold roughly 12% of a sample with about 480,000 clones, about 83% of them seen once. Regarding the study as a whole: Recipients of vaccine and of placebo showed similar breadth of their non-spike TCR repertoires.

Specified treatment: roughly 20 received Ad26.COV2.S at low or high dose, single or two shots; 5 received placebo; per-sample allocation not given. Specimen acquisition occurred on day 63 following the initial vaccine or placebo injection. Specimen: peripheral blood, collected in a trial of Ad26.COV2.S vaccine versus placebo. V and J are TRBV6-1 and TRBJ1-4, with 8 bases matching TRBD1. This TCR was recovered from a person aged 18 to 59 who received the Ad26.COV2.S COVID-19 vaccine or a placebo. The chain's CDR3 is CASSKGQGRVSNEKLFF. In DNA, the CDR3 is TGTGCCAGCAGTAAAGGACAGGGCCGAGTGTCTAATGAAAAACTGTTTTTT.